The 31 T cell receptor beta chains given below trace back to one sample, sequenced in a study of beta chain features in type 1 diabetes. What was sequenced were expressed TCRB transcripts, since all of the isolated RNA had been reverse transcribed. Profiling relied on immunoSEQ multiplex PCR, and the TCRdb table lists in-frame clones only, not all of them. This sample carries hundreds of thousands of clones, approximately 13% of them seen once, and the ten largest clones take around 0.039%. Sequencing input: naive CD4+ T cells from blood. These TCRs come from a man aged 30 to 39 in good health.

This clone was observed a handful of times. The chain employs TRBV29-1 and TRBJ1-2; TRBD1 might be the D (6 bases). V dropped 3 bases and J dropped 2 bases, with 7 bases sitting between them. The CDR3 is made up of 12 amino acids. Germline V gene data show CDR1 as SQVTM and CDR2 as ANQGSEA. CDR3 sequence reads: CSVDTGNYGYTF. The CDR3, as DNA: TGCAGCGTTGACACAGGGAACTATGGCTACACCTTC.

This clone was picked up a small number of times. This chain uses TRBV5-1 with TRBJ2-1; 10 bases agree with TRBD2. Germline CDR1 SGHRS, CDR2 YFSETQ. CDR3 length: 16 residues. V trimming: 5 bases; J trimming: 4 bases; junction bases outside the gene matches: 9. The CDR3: CASSSKLAGFYNEQFF. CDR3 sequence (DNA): TGCGCCAGCAGTTCGAAACTAGCGGGATTTTACAATGAGCAGTTCTTC. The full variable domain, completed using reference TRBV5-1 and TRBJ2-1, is KAGVTQTPRYLIKTRGQQVTLSCSPISGHRSVSWYQQTPGQGLQFLFEYFSETQRNKGNFPGRFSGRQFSNSRSEMNVSTLELGDSALYLCASSSKLAGFYNEQFFGPGTRLTVL.

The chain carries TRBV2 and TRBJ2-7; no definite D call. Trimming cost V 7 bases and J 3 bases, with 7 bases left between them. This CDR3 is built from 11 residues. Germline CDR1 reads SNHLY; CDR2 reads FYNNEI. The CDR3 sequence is CASMALYEQYV. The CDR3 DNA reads TGTGCCAGCATGGCCCTCTACGAGCAGTACGTC.

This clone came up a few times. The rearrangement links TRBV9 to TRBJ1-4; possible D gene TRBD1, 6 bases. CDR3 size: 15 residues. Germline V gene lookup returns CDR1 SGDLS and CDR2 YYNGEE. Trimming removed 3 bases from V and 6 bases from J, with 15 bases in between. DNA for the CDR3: TGTGCCAGCAGCGCGGCCGGACAGCATTATGAAAAACTGTTTTTT. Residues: CASSAAGQHYEKLFF.

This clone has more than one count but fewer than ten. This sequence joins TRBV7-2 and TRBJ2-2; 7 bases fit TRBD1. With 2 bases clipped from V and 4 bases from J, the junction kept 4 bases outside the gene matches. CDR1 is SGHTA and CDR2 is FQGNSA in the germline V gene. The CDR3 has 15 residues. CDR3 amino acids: CASSLKQGSTGELFF. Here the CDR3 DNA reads TGTGCCAGCAGCTTAAAACAGGGGAGCACCGGGGAGCTGTTTTTT.

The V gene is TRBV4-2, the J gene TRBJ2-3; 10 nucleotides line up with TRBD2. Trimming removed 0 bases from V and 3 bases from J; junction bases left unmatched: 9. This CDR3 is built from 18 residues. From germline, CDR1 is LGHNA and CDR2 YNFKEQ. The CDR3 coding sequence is TGTGCCAGCAGCCAAGATAAAGGGGCTAGCGGGAGTACAGATACGCAGTATTTT. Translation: CASSQDKGASGSTDTQYF.

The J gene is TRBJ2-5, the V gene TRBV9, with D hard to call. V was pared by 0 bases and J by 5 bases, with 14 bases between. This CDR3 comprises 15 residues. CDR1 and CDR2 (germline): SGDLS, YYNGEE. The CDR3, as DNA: TGTGCCAGCAGCGTAGCCCCGACTCCCTGGGAGACCCAGTACTTC. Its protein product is CASSVAPTPWETQYF.

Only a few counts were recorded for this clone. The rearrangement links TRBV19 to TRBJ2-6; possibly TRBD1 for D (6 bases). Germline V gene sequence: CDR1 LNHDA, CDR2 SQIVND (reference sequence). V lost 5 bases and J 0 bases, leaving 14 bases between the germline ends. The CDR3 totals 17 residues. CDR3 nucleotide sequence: TGTGCCAGTAGTCTTCGACAGGATAGCTCTGGGGCCAACGTCCTGACTTTC. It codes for CASSLRQDSSGANVLTF.

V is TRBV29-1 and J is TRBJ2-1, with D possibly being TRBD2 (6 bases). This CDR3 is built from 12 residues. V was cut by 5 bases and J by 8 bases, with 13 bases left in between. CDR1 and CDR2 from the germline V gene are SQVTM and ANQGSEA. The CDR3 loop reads CSVTLGGDEQFF. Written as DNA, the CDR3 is TGCAGCGTTACCTTGGGAGGAGATGAGCAGTTCTTC.

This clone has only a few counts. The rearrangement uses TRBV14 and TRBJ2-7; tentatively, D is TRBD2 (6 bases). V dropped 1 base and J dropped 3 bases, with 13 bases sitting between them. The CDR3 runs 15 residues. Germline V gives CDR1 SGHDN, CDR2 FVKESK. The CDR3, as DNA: TGTGCCAGCAGCCAAGTTCCCGTCGGGGGCTACGAGCAGTACTTC. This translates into CASSQVPVGGYEQYF.

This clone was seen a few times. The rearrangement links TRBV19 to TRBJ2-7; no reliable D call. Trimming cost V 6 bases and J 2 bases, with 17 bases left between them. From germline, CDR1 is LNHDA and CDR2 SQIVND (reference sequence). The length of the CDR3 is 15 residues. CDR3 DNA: TGTGCCAGTAGGGCGGCTACACTAAGGCCCTACGAGCAGTACTTC. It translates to CASRAATLRPYEQYF. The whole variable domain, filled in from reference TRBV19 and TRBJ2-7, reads DGGITQSPKYLFRKEGQNVTLSCEQNLNHDAMYWYRQDPGQGLRLIYYSQIVNDFQKGDIAEGYSVSREKKESFPLTVTSAQKNPTAFYLCASRAATLRPYEQYFGPGTRLTVT.

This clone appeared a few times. The CDR3 reads CAISGAVGNEQFF. In DNA form, the CDR3 reads TGTGCCATATCGGGAGCGGTGGGCAATGAGCAGTTCTTC. The rearrangement links TRBV10-3 to TRBJ2-1; perhaps TRBD2 as D (6 bases). Germline CDR1 ENHRY, CDR2 SYGVKD. The ends were cut back, 9 bases at V and 6 bases at J, with 15 bases in the middle. This CDR3 is 13 amino acids long.

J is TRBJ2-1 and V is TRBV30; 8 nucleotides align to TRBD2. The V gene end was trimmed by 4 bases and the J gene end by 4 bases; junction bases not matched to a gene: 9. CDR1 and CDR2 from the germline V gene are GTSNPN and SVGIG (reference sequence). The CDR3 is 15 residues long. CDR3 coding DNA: TGTGCCTGGACTCGTTTCCTAGCGGGTTACAATGAGCAGTTCTTC. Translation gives CAWTRFLAGYNEQFF.

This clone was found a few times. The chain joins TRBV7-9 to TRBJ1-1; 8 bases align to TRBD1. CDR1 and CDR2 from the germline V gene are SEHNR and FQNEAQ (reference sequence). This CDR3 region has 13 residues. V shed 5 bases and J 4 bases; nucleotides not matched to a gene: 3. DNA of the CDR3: TGTGCCAGCAGCGGACAGGGAGCCACTGAAGCTTTCTTT. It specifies CASSGQGATEAFF.

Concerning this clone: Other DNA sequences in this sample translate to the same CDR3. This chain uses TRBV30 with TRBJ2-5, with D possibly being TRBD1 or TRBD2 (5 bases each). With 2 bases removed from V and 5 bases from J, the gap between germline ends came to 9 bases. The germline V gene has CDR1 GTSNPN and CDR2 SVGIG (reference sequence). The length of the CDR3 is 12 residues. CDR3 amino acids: CAWSPRGETQYF. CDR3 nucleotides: TGTGCCTGGAGTCCGAGGGGCGAGACCCAGTACTTC.

The DNA for the CDR3 is TGTGCCAGCAGCCAATCAACGATCCGGGACAGCGAAGCTTTCTTT. Encoded protein: CASSQSTIRDSEAFF. The rearrangement uses TRBV7-3 and TRBJ1-1; 7 bases align to TRBD1. Germline CDR1 SGHTA, CDR2 FQGTGA. V gave up 5 bases and J gave up 8 bases; unmatched junction bases: 14. This CDR3 has 15 amino acids.

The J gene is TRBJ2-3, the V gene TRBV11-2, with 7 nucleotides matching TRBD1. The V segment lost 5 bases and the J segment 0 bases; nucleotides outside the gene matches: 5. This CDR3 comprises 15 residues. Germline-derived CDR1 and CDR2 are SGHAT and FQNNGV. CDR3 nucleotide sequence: TGTGCCAGCAGCCCTAACAGGGGTAGCACAGATACGCAGTATTTT. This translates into CASSPNRGSTDTQYF. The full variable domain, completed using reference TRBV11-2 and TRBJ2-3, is EAGVAQSPRYKIIEKRQSVAFWCNPISGHATLYWYQQILGQGPKLLIQFQNNGVVDDSQLPKDRFSAERLKGVDSTLKIQPAKLEDSAVYLCASSPNRGSTDTQYFGPGTRLTVL.

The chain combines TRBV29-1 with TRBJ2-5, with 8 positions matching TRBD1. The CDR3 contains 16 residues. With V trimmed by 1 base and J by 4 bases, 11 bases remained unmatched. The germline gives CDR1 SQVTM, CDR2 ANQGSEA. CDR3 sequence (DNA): TGCAGCGTTGAAGGCCCCGACAGGGGCTACCGAGAGACCCAGTACTTC. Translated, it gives CSVEGPDRGYRETQYF. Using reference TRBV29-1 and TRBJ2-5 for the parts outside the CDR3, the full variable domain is SAVISQKPSRDICQRGTSLTIQCQVDSQVTMMFWYRQQPGQSLTLIATANQGSEATYESGFVIDKFPISRPNLTFSTLTVSNMSPEDSSIYLCSVEGPDRGYRETQYFGPGTRLLVL.

CDR3 nucleotides: TGTGCCAGCCAGACAGGAACCGGGGAGCTGTTTTTT. It is translated as CASQTGTGELFF. The chain joins TRBV7-9 to TRBJ2-2, with D possibly matching TRBD1 (6 bases). This CDR3 region has 12 residues. Germline loops: CDR1 SEHNR, CDR2 FQNEAQ (reference sequence). V was shortened by 8 bases and J by 5 bases, with 9 bases between the two germline ends. Together with reference TRBV7-9 and TRBJ2-2, the CDR3 gives the full variable domain: DTGVSQNPRHKITKRGQNVTFRCDPISEHNRLYWYRQTLGQGPEFLTYFQNEAQLEKSRLLSDRFSAERPKGSFSTLEIQRTEQGDSAMYLCASQTGTGELFFGEGSRLTVL.

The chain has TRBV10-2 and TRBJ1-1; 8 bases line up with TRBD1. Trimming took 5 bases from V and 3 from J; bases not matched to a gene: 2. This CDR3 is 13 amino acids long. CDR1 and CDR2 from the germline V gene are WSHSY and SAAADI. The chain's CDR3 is CASSQQGDTEAFF. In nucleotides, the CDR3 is TGCGCCAGCAGTCAACAGGGGGACACTGAAGCTTTCTTT.

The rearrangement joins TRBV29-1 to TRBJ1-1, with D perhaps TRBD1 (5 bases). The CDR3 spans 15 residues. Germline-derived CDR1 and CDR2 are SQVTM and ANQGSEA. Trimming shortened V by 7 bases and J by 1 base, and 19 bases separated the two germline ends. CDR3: CSGERSQGGNTEAFF. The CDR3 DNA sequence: TGCAGCGGCGAGCGGTCGCAGGGTGGGAACACTGAAGCTTTCTTT.

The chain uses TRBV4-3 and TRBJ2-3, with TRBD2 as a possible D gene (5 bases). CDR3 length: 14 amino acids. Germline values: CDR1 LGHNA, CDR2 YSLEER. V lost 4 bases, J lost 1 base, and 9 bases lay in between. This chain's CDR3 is CASSRGKGTDTQYF. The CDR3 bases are TGCGCCAGCAGCCGAGGGAAGGGCACAGATACGCAGTATTTT.

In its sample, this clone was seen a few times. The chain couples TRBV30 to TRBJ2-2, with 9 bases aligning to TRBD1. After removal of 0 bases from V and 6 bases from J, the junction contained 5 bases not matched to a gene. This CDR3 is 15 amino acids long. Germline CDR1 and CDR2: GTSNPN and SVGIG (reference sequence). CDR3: CAWSVRTGGPGELFF. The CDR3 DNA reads TGTGCCTGGAGTGTACGAACAGGGGGCCCCGGGGAGCTGTTTTTT.

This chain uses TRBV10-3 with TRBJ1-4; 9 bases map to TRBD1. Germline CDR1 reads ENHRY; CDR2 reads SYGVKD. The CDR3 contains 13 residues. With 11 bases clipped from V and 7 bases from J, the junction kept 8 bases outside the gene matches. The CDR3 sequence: CAVRTGVGEKLFF. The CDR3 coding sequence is TGTGCCGTTCGGACAGGGGTGGGTGAAAAACTGTTTTTT.

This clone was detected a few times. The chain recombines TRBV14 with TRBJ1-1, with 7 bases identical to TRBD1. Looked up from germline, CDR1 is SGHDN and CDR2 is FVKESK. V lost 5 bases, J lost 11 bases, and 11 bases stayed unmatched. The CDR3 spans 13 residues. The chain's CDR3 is CASSEGQNSVAFF. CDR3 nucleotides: TGTGCCAGCAGCGAGGGACAGAACTCCGTCGCTTTCTTT.

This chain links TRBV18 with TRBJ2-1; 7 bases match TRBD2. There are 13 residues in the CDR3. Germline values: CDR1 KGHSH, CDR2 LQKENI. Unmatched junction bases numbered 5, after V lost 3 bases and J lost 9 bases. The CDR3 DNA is TGTGCCAGCTCACCCGGGGGGTCCGGTGAGCAGTTCTTC. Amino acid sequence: CASSPGGSGEQFF.

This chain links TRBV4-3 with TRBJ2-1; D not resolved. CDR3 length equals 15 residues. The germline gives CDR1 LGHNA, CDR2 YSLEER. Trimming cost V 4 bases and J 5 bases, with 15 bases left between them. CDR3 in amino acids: CASSPTMLENNEQFF. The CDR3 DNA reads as TGCGCCAGCAGCCCCACTATGCTAGAAAACAATGAGCAGTTCTTC.

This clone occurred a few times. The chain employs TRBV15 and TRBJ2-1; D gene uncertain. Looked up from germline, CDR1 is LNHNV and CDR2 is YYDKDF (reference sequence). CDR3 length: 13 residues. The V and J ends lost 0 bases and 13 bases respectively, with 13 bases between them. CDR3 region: CATSRDGVLRQFF. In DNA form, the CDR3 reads TGTGCCACCAGCAGAGACGGAGTACTTCGACAGTTCTTC.

CDR3 sequence: CASSPTSGGTKYYNEQFF. Here the CDR3 DNA reads TGTGCCAGCAGTCCAACCTCGGGGGGAACCAAGTACTACAATGAGCAGTTCTTC. The V and J genes are TRBV7-2 and TRBJ2-1; TRBD2 aligns across 7 bases. The CDR3 covers 18 residues. Per germline, CDR1 SGHTA and CDR2 FQGNSA. V lost 6 bases and J lost 3; bases outside the gene matches: 17.

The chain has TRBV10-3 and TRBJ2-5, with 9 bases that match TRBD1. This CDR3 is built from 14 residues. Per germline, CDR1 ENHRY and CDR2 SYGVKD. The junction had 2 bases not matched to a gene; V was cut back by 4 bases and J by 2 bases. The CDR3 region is CAISGTGAQETQYF. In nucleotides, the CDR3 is TGTGCCATCAGTGGGACAGGGGCTCAAGAGACCCAGTACTTC.

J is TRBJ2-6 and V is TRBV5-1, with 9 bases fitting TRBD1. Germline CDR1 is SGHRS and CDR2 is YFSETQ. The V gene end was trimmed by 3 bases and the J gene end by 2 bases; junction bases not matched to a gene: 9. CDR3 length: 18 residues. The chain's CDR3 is CASSSSGTGRAGANVLTF. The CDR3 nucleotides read TGCGCCAGCAGCTCCTCCGGGACAGGGAGGGCTGGGGCCAACGTCCTGACTTTC.